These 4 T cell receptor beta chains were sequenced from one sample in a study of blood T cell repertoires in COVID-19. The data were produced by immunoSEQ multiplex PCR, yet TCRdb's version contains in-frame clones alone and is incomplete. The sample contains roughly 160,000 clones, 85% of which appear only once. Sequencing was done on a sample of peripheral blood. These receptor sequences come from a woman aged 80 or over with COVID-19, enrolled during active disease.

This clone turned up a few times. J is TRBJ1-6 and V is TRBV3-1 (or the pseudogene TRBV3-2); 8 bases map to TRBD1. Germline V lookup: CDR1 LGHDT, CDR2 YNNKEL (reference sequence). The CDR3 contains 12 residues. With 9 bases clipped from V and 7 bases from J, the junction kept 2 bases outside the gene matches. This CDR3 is CASRTGNSPLHF. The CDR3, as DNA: TGTGCCAGTAGGACAGGGAATTCACCCCTCCACTTT.

The CDR3 region is CASSLGGANQPQHF. Here the CDR3 DNA reads TGTGCCAGCAGCTTAGGGGGGGCGAATCAGCCCCAGCATTTT. This chain joins TRBV7-3 and TRBJ1-5; D possibly corresponds to TRBD1 (6 bases). The germline V gene has CDR1 SGHTA and CDR2 FQGTGA. The CDR3 contains 14 residues. Trimming cost V 2 bases and J 4 bases, with 9 bases left between them.

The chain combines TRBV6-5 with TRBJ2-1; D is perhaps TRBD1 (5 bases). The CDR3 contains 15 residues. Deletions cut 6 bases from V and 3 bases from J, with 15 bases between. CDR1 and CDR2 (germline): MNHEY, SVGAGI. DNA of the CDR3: TGTGCCAGCAGAGGGGCGGCCTCCGGCTACAATGAGCAGTTCTTC. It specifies CASRGAASGYNEQFF.

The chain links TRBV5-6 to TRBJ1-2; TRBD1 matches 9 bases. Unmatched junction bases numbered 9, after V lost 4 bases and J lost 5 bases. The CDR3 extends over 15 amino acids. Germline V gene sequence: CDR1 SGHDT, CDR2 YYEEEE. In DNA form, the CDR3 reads TGTGCCAGCAGCCCCCGGGACAGGGAAGGTTATGGCTACACCTTC. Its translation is CASSPRDREGYGYTF.